Detailed here is one T cell receptor (beta chain). The sample belongs to a study of blood T cell repertoires in COVID-19. Study details: T cells, B-cell-depleted T cells, or PBMCs supplied cDNA or gDNA.

Produced via immunoSEQ multiplex PCR; TCRdb's table is partial and in-frame only. The sample includes around 90,000 clones, about 90% of them seen just once. Trimming removed 7 bases at V and 5 bases at J, with 17 bases between. The germline V gene encodes CDR1 SQVTM and CDR2 ANQGSEA. The CDR3 loop spans 13 amino acids. The rearrangement uses TRBV29-1 and TRBJ1-1, with D perhaps matching TRBD1 (5 bases). The source material was peripheral blood. The TCR sequence derives from a male donor with acute or convalescent COVID-19. DNA of the CDR3: TGCAGCGGCTTCCAGGGAGGTCGGACTGAAGCTTTCTTT. This sequence encodes CSGFQGGRTEAFF.